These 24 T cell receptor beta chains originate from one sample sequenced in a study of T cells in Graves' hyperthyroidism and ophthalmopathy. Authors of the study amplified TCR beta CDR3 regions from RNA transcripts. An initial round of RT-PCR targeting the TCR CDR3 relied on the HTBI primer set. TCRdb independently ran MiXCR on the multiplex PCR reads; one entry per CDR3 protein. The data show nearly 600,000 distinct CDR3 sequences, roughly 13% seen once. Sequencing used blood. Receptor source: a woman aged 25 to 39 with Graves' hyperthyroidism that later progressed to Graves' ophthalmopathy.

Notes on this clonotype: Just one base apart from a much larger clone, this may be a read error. This chain's CDR3 is CTTSAFGGRMGADTQYF. CDR3 sequence (DNA): TGTACCACCAGTGCTTTCGGGGGGCGCATGGGGGCAGATACGCAGTATTTT. The chain combines TRBV24-1 with TRBJ2-3, with D tentatively TRBD2 (7 bases). Looked up from germline, CDR1 is KGHDR and CDR2 is SFDVKD. The CDR3 runs to 17 residues.

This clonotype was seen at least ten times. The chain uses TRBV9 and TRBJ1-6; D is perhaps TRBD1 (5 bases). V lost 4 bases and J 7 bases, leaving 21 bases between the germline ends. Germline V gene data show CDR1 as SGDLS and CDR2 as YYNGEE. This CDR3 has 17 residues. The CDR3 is CASSPGARGVGNSPLHF. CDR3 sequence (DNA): TGTGCCAGCAGCCCCGGAGCGCGAGGGGTGGGGAATTCACCCCTCCACTTT.

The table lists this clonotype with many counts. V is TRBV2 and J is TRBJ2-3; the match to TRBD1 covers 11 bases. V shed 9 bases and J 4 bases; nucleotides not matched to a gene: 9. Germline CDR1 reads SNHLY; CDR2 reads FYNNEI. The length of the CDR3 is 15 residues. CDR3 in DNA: TGTGCCAGACCGGCAACGGGACAGGGGGCAGATACGCAGTATTTT. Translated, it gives CARPATGQGADTQYF.

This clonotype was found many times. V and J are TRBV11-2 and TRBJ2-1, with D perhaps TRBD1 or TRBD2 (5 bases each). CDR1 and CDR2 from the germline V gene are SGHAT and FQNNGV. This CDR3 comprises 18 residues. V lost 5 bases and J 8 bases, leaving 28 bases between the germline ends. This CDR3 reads CASSLQEQGEWSEDEQFF. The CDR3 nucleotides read TGTGCCAGCAGCCTACAAGAGCAGGGAGAATGGTCAGAGGATGAGCAGTTCTTC.

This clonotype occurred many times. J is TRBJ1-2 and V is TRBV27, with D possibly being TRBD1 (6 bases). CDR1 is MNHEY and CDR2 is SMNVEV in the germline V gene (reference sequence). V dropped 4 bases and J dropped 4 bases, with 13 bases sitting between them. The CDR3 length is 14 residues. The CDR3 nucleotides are TGTGCCAGCAGTTCCTACAGGGAAGGCTATGGCTACACCTTC. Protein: CASSSYREGYGYTF.

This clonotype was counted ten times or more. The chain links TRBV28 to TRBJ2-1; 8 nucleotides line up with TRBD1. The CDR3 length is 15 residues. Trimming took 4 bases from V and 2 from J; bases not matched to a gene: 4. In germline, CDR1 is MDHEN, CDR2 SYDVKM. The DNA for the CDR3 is TGTGCCAGCAGTTCCCCAGGGGGCACCTACAATGAGCAGTTCTTC. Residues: CASSSPGGTYNEQFF.

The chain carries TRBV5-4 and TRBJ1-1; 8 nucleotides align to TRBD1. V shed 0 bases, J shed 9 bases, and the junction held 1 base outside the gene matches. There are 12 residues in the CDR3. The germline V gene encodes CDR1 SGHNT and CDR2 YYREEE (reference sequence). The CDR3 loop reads CASSLAGGKAFF. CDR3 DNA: TGTGCCAGCAGCTTGGCAGGGGGCAAAGCTTTCTTT.

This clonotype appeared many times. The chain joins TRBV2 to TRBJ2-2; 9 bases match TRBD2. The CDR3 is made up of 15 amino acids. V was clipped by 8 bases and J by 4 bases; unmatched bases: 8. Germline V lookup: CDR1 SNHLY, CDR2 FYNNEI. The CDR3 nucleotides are TGTGCCAGCCTAGCCGGGACTAGCAGCACCGGGGAGCTGTTTTTT. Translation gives CASLAGTSSTGELFF.

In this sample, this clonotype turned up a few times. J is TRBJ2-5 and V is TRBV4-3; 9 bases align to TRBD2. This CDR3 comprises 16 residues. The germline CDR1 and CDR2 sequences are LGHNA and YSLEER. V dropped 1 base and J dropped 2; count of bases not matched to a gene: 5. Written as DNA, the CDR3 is TGCGCCAGCAGCCAAGGGCCAGCGGGGGGTCAAGAGACCCAGTACTTC. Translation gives CASSQGPAGGQETQYF.

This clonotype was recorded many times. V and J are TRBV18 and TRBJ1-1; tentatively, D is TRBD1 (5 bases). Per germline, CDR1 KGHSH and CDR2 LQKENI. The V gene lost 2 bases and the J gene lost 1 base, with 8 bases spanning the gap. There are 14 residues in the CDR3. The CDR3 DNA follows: TGTGCCAGCTCACCATCAACAGGGAACACTGAAGCTTTCTTT. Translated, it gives CASSPSTGNTEAFF.

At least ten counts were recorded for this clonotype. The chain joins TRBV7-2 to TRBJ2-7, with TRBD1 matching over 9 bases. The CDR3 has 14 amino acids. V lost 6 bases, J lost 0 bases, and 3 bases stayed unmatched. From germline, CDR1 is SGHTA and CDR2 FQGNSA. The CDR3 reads CASRRQGGSYEQYF. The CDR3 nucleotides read TGTGCCAGCAGGCGACAGGGGGGCTCCTACGAGCAGTACTTC.

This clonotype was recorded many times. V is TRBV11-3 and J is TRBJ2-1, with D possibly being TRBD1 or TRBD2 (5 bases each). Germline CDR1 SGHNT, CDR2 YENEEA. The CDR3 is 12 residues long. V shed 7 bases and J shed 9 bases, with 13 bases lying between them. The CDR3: CASTTVGTEQFF. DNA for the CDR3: TGTGCCAGCACCACCGTTGGGACTGAGCAGTTCTTC.

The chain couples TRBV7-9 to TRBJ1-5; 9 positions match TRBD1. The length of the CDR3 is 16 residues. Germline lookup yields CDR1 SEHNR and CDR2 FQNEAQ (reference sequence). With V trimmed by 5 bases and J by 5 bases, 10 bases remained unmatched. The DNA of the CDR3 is TGTGCCAGCAGCCTCGGGACAGGGCGGGGACATCAGCCCCAGCATTTT. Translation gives CASSLGTGRGHQPQHF.

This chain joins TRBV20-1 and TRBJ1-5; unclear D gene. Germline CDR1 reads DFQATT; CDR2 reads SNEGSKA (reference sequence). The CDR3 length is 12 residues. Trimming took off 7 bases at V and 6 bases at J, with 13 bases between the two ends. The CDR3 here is CSGNDGTQPQHF. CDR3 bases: TGCAGTGGTAATGACGGAACTCAGCCCCAGCATTTT.

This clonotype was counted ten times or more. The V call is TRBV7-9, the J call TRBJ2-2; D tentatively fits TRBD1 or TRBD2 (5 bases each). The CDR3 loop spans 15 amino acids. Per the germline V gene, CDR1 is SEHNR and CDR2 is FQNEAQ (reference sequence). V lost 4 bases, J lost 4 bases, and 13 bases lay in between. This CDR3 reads CASSSNRDVTGELFF. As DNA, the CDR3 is TGTGCCAGCAGCTCTAACCGGGACGTCACCGGGGAGCTGTTTTTT.

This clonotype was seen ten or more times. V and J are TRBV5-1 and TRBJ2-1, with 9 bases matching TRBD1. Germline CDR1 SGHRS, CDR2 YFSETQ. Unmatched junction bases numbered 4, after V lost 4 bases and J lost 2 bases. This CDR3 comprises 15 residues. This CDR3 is CASSHDRGTYNEQFF. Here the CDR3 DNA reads TGCGCCAGCAGCCACGACAGGGGGACCTACAATGAGCAGTTCTTC.

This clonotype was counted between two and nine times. CDR3 sequence (DNA): TGTGCCATCAGCTCACAGGGGACAGGGGAGCAGTACTTC. Translating gives CAISSQGTGEQYF. This chain joins TRBV10-3 and TRBJ2-7, with 9 positions matching TRBD1. CDR1 and CDR2 (germline): ENHRY, SYGVKD. The ends lost 6 bases at V and 7 bases at J; junction bases unmatched: 7. This CDR3 region has 13 residues.

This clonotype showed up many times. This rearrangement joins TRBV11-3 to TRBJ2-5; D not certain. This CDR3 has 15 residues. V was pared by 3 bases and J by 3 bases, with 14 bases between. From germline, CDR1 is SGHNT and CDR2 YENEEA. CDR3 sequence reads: CASSFFGEMKETQYF. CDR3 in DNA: TGTGCCAGCAGCTTTTTTGGGGAAATGAAAGAGACCCAGTACTTC.

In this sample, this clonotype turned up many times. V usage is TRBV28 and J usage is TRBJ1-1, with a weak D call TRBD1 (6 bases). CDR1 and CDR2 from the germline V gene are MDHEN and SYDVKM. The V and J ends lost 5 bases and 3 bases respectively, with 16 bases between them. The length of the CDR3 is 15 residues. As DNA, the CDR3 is TGTGCCAGCAGTCGCACAGGGTCGGGCGACACTGAAGCTTTCTTT. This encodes CASSRTGSGDTEAFF.

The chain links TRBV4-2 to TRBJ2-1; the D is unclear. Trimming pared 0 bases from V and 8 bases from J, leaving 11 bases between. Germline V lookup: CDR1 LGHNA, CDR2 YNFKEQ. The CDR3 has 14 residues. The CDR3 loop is CASSQEARGDEQFF. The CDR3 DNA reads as TGTGCCAGCAGCCAAGAAGCGCGAGGCGATGAGCAGTTCTTC.

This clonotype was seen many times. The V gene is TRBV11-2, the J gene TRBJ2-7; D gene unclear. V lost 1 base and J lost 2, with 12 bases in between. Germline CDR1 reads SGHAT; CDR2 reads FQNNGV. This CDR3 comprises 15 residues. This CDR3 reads CASSLGVQITYEQYF. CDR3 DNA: TGTGCCAGCAGCTTAGGGGTACAGATTACCTACGAGCAGTACTTC.

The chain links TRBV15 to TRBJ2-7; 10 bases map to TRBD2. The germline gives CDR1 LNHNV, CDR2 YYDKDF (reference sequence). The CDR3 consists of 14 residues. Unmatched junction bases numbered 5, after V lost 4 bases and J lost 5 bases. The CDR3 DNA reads TGTGCCACCAGCAATATAGCGGGAGGCGACGAGCAGTACTTC. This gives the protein CATSNIAGGDEQYF.

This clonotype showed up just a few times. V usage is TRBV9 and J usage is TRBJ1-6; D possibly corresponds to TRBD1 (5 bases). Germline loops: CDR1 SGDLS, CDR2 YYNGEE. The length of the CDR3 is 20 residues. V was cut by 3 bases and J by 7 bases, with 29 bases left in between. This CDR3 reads CASSGRQLPSTPAGNSPLHF. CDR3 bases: TGTGCCAGCAGCGGAAGACAGCTCCCTTCGACCCCCGCAGGGAATTCACCCCTCCACTTT. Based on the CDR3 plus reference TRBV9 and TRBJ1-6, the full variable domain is DSGVTQTPKHLITATGQRVTLRCSPRSGDLSVYWYQQSLDQGLQFLIQYYNGEERAKGNILERFSAQQFPDLHSELNLSSLELGDSALYFCASSGRQLPSTPAGNSPLHFGNGTRLTVT.

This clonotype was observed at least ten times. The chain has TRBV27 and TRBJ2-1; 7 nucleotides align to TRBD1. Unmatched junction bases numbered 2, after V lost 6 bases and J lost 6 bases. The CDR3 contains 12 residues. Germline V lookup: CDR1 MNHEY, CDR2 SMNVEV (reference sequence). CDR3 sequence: CASRTGSNEQFF. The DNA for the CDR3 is TGTGCCAGCAGGACAGGGAGCAATGAGCAGTTCTTC.